A single sample gave rise to the 22 T cell receptor beta chains below, sequenced in a study of identical twins. TCRdb ran MiXCR on the 5' RACE reads and lists one entry per CDR3 protein. Among about 290,000 distinct CDR3 sequences listed, less than 9.5% were seen once. The same sample was also used in a study of yellow fever vaccine responses in identical twins.

Sample: CD8+ T cells sorted from blood. All receptors derive from a woman aged 18 to 35 in good health.

This clonotype was detected many times. The V gene is TRBV7-9, the J gene TRBJ1-1, with TRBD1 as a possible D gene (5 bases). V lost 4 bases to trimming and J lost 1 base, with 16 bases between them. This CDR3 is built from 16 residues. Germline lookup yields CDR1 SEHNR and CDR2 FQNEAQ (reference sequence). This chain's CDR3 is CASSWPGQAENTEAFF. The DNA of the CDR3 is TGTGCCAGCAGCTGGCCGGGGCAGGCCGAGAACACTGAAGCTTTCTTT.

This clonotype turned up a few times. The chain couples TRBV6-5 to TRBJ2-7; D might be TRBD1 or TRBD2, each matching 5 bases. The CDR3 runs to 16 residues. The germline V and J ends were trimmed by 1 base and 7 bases, with 20 bases remaining between them. The germline V gene has CDR1 MNHEY and CDR2 SVGAGI. The CDR3 loop reads CASSYLRDPGLREQYF. For the CDR3, the DNA is TGTGCCAGCAGTTACTTACGGGACCCCGGGCTTCGGGAGCAGTACTTC.

The chain recombines TRBV27 with TRBJ2-5, with D possibly TRBD2 on 5 matching bases. Trimming stripped 3 bases from V and 5 bases from J, with 10 bases between. The CDR3 runs 13 residues. Germline V gene lookup returns CDR1 MNHEY and CDR2 SMNVEV (reference sequence). The CDR3: CASSFSGWETQYF. CDR3 DNA: TGTGCCAGCAGTTTTTCGGGGTGGGAGACCCAGTACTTC.

Ten or more counts support this clonotype. The V and J genes are TRBV14 and TRBJ2-7; TRBD1 or TRBD2 may be the D gene (5 bases each). The germline V gene encodes CDR1 SGHDN and CDR2 FVKESK. V gave up 0 bases and J gave up 3 bases, with 18 bases separating them. This CDR3 spans 17 amino acids. The CDR3 loop reads CASSQEIGDVKIYEQYF. The CDR3 DNA sequence: TGTGCCAGCAGCCAAGAAATCGGGGACGTCAAGATCTACGAGCAGTACTTC.

The CDR3 DNA reads TGTGCCAGCAGCCCACCTAGCGGGATCGATGAGCAGTTCTTC. It encodes CASSPPSGIDEQFF. This chain connects TRBV11-2 to TRBJ2-1; 9 bases map to TRBD2. V gave up 5 bases and J gave up 8 bases; unmatched junction bases: 7. The CDR3 has 14 amino acids. Germline V gene sequence: CDR1 SGHAT, CDR2 FQNNGV.

This clonotype was counted a few times. This CDR3 reads CASSPTGLTYNEQFF. CDR3 DNA sequence: TGTGCCAGCAGTCCGACAGGCCTTACCTACAATGAGCAGTTCTTC. V gene TRBV14 combines with J gene TRBJ2-1; TRBD1 might be the D (6 bases). The CDR3 length is 15 residues. Germline lookup yields CDR1 SGHDN and CDR2 FVKESK. The V end lost 6 bases, the J end lost 2 bases, and 14 bases lay between the germline ends.

A few counts support this clonotype. CDR3 protein: CASSDGPLNGETQYF. As DNA, the CDR3 is TGTGCCAGCAGCGATGGACCTCTTAATGGAGAGACCCAGTACTTC. The gene calls are TRBV7-9 and TRBJ2-5, with D uncertain. CDR3 length: 15 amino acids. Per the germline V gene, CDR1 is SEHNR and CDR2 is FQNEAQ (reference sequence). Trimming shortened V by 5 bases and J by 4 bases, and 17 bases separated the two germline ends.

CDR3 region: CASSRALAGGQETQYF. CDR3 nucleotide sequence: TGTGCCAGCAGTAGGGCTCTAGCGGGGGGTCAAGAGACCCAGTACTTC. This sequence joins TRBV2 and TRBJ2-5, with 11 bases fitting TRBD2. The CDR3 loop spans 16 amino acids. V trimming: 5 bases; J trimming: 2 bases; junction bases outside the gene matches: 7. Germline V gene data show CDR1 as SNHLY and CDR2 as FYNNEI.

This clonotype was observed many times. The CDR3 DNA sequence: TGCGCCAGCAGCCAAGATCGGGGGGGCCCAGATACGCAGTATTTT. Protein sequence: CASSQDRGGPDTQYF. V and J are TRBV4-3 and TRBJ2-3; TRBD2 matches at 8 bases. V lost 0 bases and J lost 4; bases outside the gene matches: 3. The CDR3 totals 15 residues. Germline V gene sequence: CDR1 LGHNA, CDR2 YSLEER.

This clonotype has at least ten counts. The rearrangement uses TRBV7-9 and TRBJ2-7; D is possibly TRBD1 (5 bases). CDR1 is SEHNR, CDR2 FQNEAQ, per germline (reference sequence). The CDR3 is 11 amino acids. Trimming shortened V by 1 base and J by 7 bases, and 5 bases separated the two germline ends. CDR3 in DNA: TGTGCCAGCAGCTTAGGACAGGAGCAGTACTTC. It codes for CASSLGQEQYF.

The chain recombines TRBV2 with TRBJ2-3; D perhaps matches TRBD2 (6 bases). With 2 bases removed from V and 4 bases from J, the gap between germline ends came to 13 bases. There are 15 residues in the CDR3. The germline V gene encodes CDR1 SNHLY and CDR2 FYNNEI. The CDR3 nucleotides are TGTGCCAGCAGTGAATGGTCTAGCGACGCAGATACGCAGTATTTT. Translating gives CASSEWSSDADTQYF.

In this sample, this clonotype turned up a few times. The genes are TRBV7-8 and TRBJ2-7, with D perhaps matching TRBD2 (5 bases). Germline V gene sequence: CDR1 SGHVS, CDR2 FQNEAQ. Trimming removed 1 base at V and 5 bases at J, with 15 bases between. This CDR3 comprises 15 residues. The CDR3 loop reads CASSLDKGGRHEQYF. The CDR3 DNA follows: TGTGCCAGCAGCTTAGATAAGGGCGGGCGTCACGAGCAGTACTTC.

The gene calls are TRBV7-6 and TRBJ2-7; no reliable D call. The CDR3 is made up of 16 amino acids. Germline values: CDR1 SGHVS, CDR2 FNYEAQ. V dropped 2 bases and J dropped 0 bases, with 14 bases sitting between them. Written as DNA, the CDR3 is TGTGCCAGCAGCTTAAATGGGTTATCGGGCTCCTACGAGCAGTACTTC. As protein: CASSLNGLSGSYEQYF.

Ten or more counts support this clonotype. J is TRBJ2-4 and V is TRBV4-1; TRBD2 aligns across 7 bases. The CDR3 consists of 14 residues. Trimming at V came to 4 bases and at J to 9 bases, leaving 9 bases not matched to a gene. From germline, CDR1 is MGHRA and CDR2 YSYEKL. Here the CDR3 DNA reads TGCGCCAGCAGCCTCCTCAGACTAGCAGCCATTCAGTACTTC. This sequence encodes CASSLLRLAAIQYF.

This clonotype was recorded at least ten times. The chain employs TRBV7-8 and TRBJ1-1, with D unclear. The CDR3 is 16 residues long. Between the trimmed V and J ends, which lost 2 bases and 1 base, there was a span of 14 bases. Per the germline V gene, CDR1 is SGHVS and CDR2 is FQNEAQ. The CDR3 nucleotides are TGTGCCAGCAGCTTATATATGGCAGAGAGGAACACTGAAGCTTTCTTT. Protein product: CASSLYMAERNTEAFF.

This clonotype was counted between two and nine times. The chain combines TRBV3-1 with TRBJ2-7, with 12 bases aligning to TRBD2. Germline loops: CDR1 LGHDT, CDR2 YNNKEL (reference sequence). V lost 4 bases and J lost 3; bases outside the gene matches: 13. The CDR3 extends over 18 amino acids. The CDR3 DNA sequence: TGTGCCAGCAGCCCCCGCGGGGCTAGCGGGAGGGCCGGCTACGAGCAGTACTTC. This translates into CASSPRGASGRAGYEQYF.

This clonotype has just a few counts. The rearrangement uses TRBV27 and TRBJ2-1; D is ambiguous. The CDR3 consists of 11 residues. Between the trimmed V and J ends, which lost 5 bases and 7 bases, there was a span of 6 bases. Germline loops: CDR1 MNHEY, CDR2 SMNVEV (reference sequence). CDR3 region: CASSRWNEQFF. Written as DNA, the CDR3 is TGTGCCAGCAGTCGGTGGAATGAGCAGTTCTTC.

The gene calls are TRBV19 and TRBJ2-1; the match to TRBD2 covers 9 bases. Trimming cost V 6 bases and J 7 bases; bases outside gene matches: 10. The V gene's germline CDR1 is LNHDA and CDR2 SQIVND (reference sequence). There are 15 residues in the CDR3. Here the CDR3 reads CASSTYSGSVNEQFF. Here the CDR3 DNA reads TGTGCCAGTAGCACTTATAGCGGGAGTGTAAATGAGCAGTTCTTC.

The chain uses TRBV27 and TRBJ1-2; D is possibly TRBD1 (5 bases). The length of the CDR3 is 15 residues. Trimming stripped 3 bases from V and 4 bases from J, with 15 bases between. The germline V gene has CDR1 MNHEY and CDR2 SMNVEV (reference sequence). CDR3 coding DNA: TGTGCCAGCAGTTTGAAGAGGGGCTCCCTCTATGGCTACACCTTC. Protein sequence: CASSLKRGSLYGYTF.

The J gene is TRBJ2-7, the V gene TRBV27; the D call may be TRBD1 or TRBD2 (5 bases each). Germline assignment: CDR1 MNHEY and CDR2 SMNVEV (reference sequence). The CDR3 is made up of 15 amino acids. Trimming pared 6 bases from V and 0 bases from J, leaving 15 bases between. Here the CDR3 DNA reads TGTGCCAGCAGCGTAGATCGGGGCACCTCCTACGAGCAGTACTTC. Protein product: CASSVDRGTSYEQYF.

CDR3 loop: CASSSYSGHSSYNEQFF. CDR3 sequence (DNA): TGTGCCAGCAGCTCCTATAGCGGGCATAGCTCCTACAATGAGCAGTTCTTC. The chain carries TRBV9 and TRBJ2-1, with 7 bases aligning to TRBD2. Germline values: CDR1 SGDLS, CDR2 YYNGEE. The CDR3 consists of 17 residues. Trimming took 4 bases from V and 0 from J; bases not matched to a gene: 10. The variable domain in full, completed from reference TRBV9 and TRBJ2-1, reads DSGVTQTPKHLITATGQRVTLRCSPRSGDLSVYWYQQSLDQGLQFLIQYYNGEERAKGNILERFSAQQFPDLHSELNLSSLELGDSALYFCASSSYSGHSSYNEQFFGPGTRLTVL.

This clonotype was seen at least ten times. The chain links TRBV20-1 to TRBJ2-7; TRBD2 might be the D (6 bases). Trimming pared 5 bases from V and 0 bases from J, leaving 14 bases between. CDR1 is DFQATT, CDR2 SNEGSKA, per germline (reference sequence). The CDR3 totals 14 residues. The CDR3 spells CSAPIRGNSYEQYF. In nucleotides, the CDR3 is TGCAGTGCTCCCATTCGCGGGAACTCCTACGAGCAGTACTTC.